This TCR beta chain derives from a study of blood T cell repertoires in COVID-19. Whole-study context: COVID-19 samples, acute and convalescent, were from the United States, Italy and Spain. T cells, B-cell-depleted T cells, or PBMCs provided the cDNA or gDNA that served as material.

CDR3 length equals 14 residues. The germline CDR1 and CDR2 sequences are SEHNR and FQNEAQ (reference sequence). Trimming shortened V by 1 base and J by 3 bases, and 6 bases separated the two germline ends. TCRdb's copy holds only in-frame clones and misses some; the assay was immunoSEQ multiplex PCR. Altogether roughly 250,000 clones are present, 70% to 85% being singletons, with the ten largest covering around 9.9%. The rearrangement uses TRBV7-9 and TRBJ2-2; D is undetermined. This clonotype originated in a woman older than 75 with acute or convalescent COVID-19. Source material: peripheral blood. The CDR3 DNA follows: TGTGCCAGCAGCTTAGTGGCTGACACCGGGGAGCTGTTTTTT. This encodes CASSLVADTGELFF.